One and the same sample provided the 25 T cell receptor beta chains below, sequenced in a study of cytomegalovirus exposure and HLA in healthy donors. 13 Jbeta primers and 60 Vbeta primers were used for the PCR. Assay: immunoSEQ multiplex PCR; the TCRdb copy retains only in-frame clones and omits some. The profile shows about 120,000 clones, around three quarters of them singletons. The sample comprised PBMCs. Receptors originate from a man between 18 and 35 years old in good health and CMV-seronegative.

This chain connects TRBV19 to TRBJ1-1; 10 nucleotides match TRBD1. CDR3 size: 15 residues. Per germline, CDR1 LNHDA and CDR2 SQIVND (reference sequence). Trimming cost V 7 bases and J 1 base; bases outside gene matches: 6. Here the CDR3 DNA reads TGTGCCAGTACAGTGACAGGGGGCTCGAACACTGAAGCTTTCTTT. Translation: CASTVTGGSNTEAFF.

The rearrangement uses TRBV6-5 and TRBJ1-5; tentative D call: TRBD1 (6 bases). The CDR3 is 14 residues long. Trimming stripped 2 bases from V and 6 bases from J, with 11 bases between. Germline lookup yields CDR1 MNHEY and CDR2 SVGAGI. For the CDR3, the DNA is TGTGCCAGCAGTTACACGGGGGGGGCTCAGCCCCAGCATTTT. The encoded protein is CASSYTGGAQPQHF.

The V gene is TRBV18, the J gene TRBJ2-2; D might be TRBD1 (5 bases). Trimming left V 3 bases short and J 8 bases short, with 7 bases between. This CDR3 contains 12 residues. Germline-derived CDR1 and CDR2 are KGHSH and LQKENI. The CDR3 is CASSPGQGELFF. The DNA of the CDR3 is TGTGCCAGCTCACCGGGGCAGGGGGAGCTGTTTTTT. Combining the CDR3 with reference TRBV18 and TRBJ2-2 gives the whole variable domain NAGVMQNPRHLVRRRGQEARLRCSPMKGHSHVYWYRQLPEEGLKFMVYLQKENIIDESGMPKERFSAEFPKEGPSILRIQQVVRGDSAAYFCASSPGQGELFFGEGSRLTVL.

This chain uses TRBV6-6 with TRBJ2-1; 8 positions agree with TRBD1. V trimming: 6 bases; J trimming: 1 base; junction bases outside the gene matches: 5. Germline V CDR1 and CDR2: MNHNY, SVGAGI (reference sequence). There are 15 residues in the CDR3. The CDR3 sequence: CASRNQGASYNEQFF. CDR3 DNA: TGTGCCAGCAGAAACCAGGGGGCTTCCTACAATGAGCAGTTCTTC.

The V call is TRBV6-5, the J call TRBJ2-5; TRBD1 agrees at 10 bases. This CDR3 region has 15 residues. CDR1 is MNHEY and CDR2 is SVGAGI in the germline V gene. Losses at the gene ends were 6 bases for V and 5 bases for J; bases not matched to a gene: 9. CDR3 protein: CASSHDRGQDETQYF. The CDR3 DNA is TGTGCCAGCAGCCACGACAGGGGGCAGGATGAGACCCAGTACTTC.

This clone was counted once. V and J are TRBV6-5 and TRBJ2-2; 7 bases line up with TRBD1. V shed 6 bases, J shed 9 bases, and the junction held 13 bases outside the gene matches. The CDR3 totals 15 residues. Per germline, CDR1 MNHEY and CDR2 SVGAGI. CDR3: CASSPRDSRRRELFF. Here the CDR3 DNA reads TGTGCCAGCAGCCCCCGGGACAGCAGGAGGAGGGAGCTGTTTTTT.

This clone was detected only a few times. The J gene is TRBJ1-2, the V gene TRBV5-1, with TRBD1 matching over 9 bases. Trimming removed 2 bases from V and 4 bases from J; junction bases left unmatched: 6. The CDR3 has 15 amino acids. CDR1 and CDR2 from the germline V gene are SGHRS and YFSETQ. The CDR3 bases are TGCGCCAGCAGCTTTGGGACAGGGAGTGGCTATGGCTACACCTTC. It translates to CASSFGTGSGYGYTF. Drawing the rest from reference TRBV5-1 and TRBJ1-2, the complete variable domain is KAGVTQTPRYLIKTRGQQVTLSCSPISGHRSVSWYQQTPGQGLQFLFEYFSETQRNKGNFPGRFSGRQFSNSRSEMNVSTLELGDSALYLCASSFGTGSGYGYTFGSGTRLTVV.

This chain links TRBV2 with TRBJ2-1; 8 nucleotides line up with TRBD2. The V segment lost 10 bases and the J segment 8 bases; nucleotides outside the gene matches: 13. The CDR3 spans 14 residues. Looked up from germline, CDR1 is SNHLY and CDR2 is FYNNEI. CDR3 nucleotides: TGTGCCATAGCTAGGACTAGCTATGTGGATGAGCAGTTCTTC. The encoded protein is CAIARTSYVDEQFF.

The rearrangement uses TRBV7-6 and TRBJ2-1; 14 bases fit TRBD2. CDR3 size: 16 residues. J lost 9 bases, V lost 0 bases, and 4 bases had no gene match. Per germline, CDR1 SGHVS and CDR2 FNYEAQ. CDR3 DNA sequence: TGTGCCAGCAGCTTAGCGGGGACTAGCGGGAGTAGTGAGCAGTTCTTC. It is translated as CASSLAGTSGSSEQFF.

V is TRBV14 and J is TRBJ2-1, with D possibly being TRBD2 (7 bases). Looked up from germline, CDR1 is SGHDN and CDR2 is FVKESK. CDR3 length: 14 amino acids. Trimming removed 4 bases at V and 7 bases at J, with 14 bases between. The CDR3 DNA is TGTGCCAGCAGCCGTCTAGGGGGAGGGAATGAGCAGTTCTTC. Residues: CASSRLGGGNEQFF.

The V gene is TRBV19, the J gene TRBJ1-1, with 8 bases lining up with TRBD1. The trim removed 4 bases at V and 2 bases at J, leaving 6 bases unmatched. This CDR3 is 15 amino acids long. In germline, CDR1 is LNHDA, CDR2 SQIVND (reference sequence). The CDR3 sequence: CASSRPGQGNTEAFF. CDR3 bases: TGTGCCAGTAGTAGACCTGGACAGGGAAACACTGAAGCTTTCTTT.

This sequence joins TRBV30 and TRBJ2-7; maybe TRBD2 (5 bases). Trimming removed 4 bases from V and 0 bases from J, with 7 bases in between. CDR3 length: 12 amino acids. Looked up from germline, CDR1 is GTSNPN and CDR2 is SVGIG (reference sequence). The DNA of the CDR3 is TGTGCCTGGACGGGGTACTCCTACGAGCAGTACTTC. It translates to CAWTGYSYEQYF.

As DNA, the CDR3 is TGCGCCAGCAGCCAAGATAGGGGACAGAGTGAAGCTTTCTTT. Its translation is CASSQDRGQSEAFF. V gene TRBV4-3 combines with J gene TRBJ1-1; 7 nucleotides match TRBD1. The trim removed 0 bases at V and 7 bases at J, leaving 5 bases unmatched. The CDR3 runs 14 residues. Germline V gene lookup returns CDR1 LGHNA and CDR2 YSLEER.

This clone was seen more than once but under ten times. This chain joins TRBV6-5 and TRBJ1-5; D call uncertain. From germline, CDR1 is MNHEY and CDR2 SVGAGI. Deletions cut 4 bases from V and 5 bases from J, with 9 bases between. The CDR3 sequence is 13 residues long. The CDR3 nucleotides read TGTGCCAGCAGTTCCCTTCTTGATCAGCCCCAGCATTTT. Translation: CASSSLLDQPQHF.

The chain recombines TRBV28 with TRBJ2-4, with D tentatively TRBD2 (7 bases). With 5 bases removed from V and 1 base from J, the gap between germline ends came to 15 bases. The germline V gene encodes CDR1 MDHEN and CDR2 SYDVKM. This CDR3 has 16 amino acids. The CDR3 loop reads CASSPPGGGAKNIQYF. The CDR3, as DNA: TGTGCCAGCAGTCCCCCTGGGGGGGGCGCCAAAAACATTCAGTACTTC.

CDR3: CASSFNSGEQYF. In nucleotides, the CDR3 is TGTGCCAGCAGCTTTAATTCGGGAGAGCAGTACTTC. The genes are TRBV11-2 and TRBJ2-7, with D maybe TRBD2 (5 bases). V lost 3 bases, J lost 7 bases, and 10 bases lay in between. Germline V gives CDR1 SGHAT, CDR2 FQNNGV. The CDR3 loop spans 12 amino acids. Together with reference TRBV11-2 and TRBJ2-7, the CDR3 gives the full variable domain: EAGVAQSPRYKIIEKRQSVAFWCNPISGHATLYWYQQILGQGPKLLIQFQNNGVVDDSQLPKDRFSAERLKGVDSTLKIQPAKLEDSAVYLCASSFNSGEQYFGPGTRLTVT.

This chain joins TRBV6-4 and TRBJ2-1, with 8 bases lining up with TRBD2. CDR1 and CDR2 from the germline V gene are MRHNA and SNTAGT. J was trimmed by 5 bases and V by 3 bases; bases with no gene match: 6. This CDR3 is built from 15 residues. The CDR3 bases are TGTGCCAGCAGTGAGTCGGGGGGGGGCAACAATGAGCAGTTCTTC. As protein: CASSESGGGNNEQFF.

For the CDR3, the DNA is TGTGCCAGTTCCAGGGACAGCTATGGCTACACCTTC. This sequence encodes CASSRDSYGYTF. The J gene is TRBJ1-2, the V gene TRBV19, with 7 nucleotides matching TRBD1. In germline, CDR1 is LNHDA, CDR2 SQIVND (reference sequence). V was clipped by 8 bases and J by 4 bases; unmatched bases: 4. This CDR3 spans 12 amino acids.

The rearrangement uses TRBV11-2 and TRBJ2-7; TRBD2 agrees at 11 bases. The trim removed 4 bases at V and 9 bases at J, leaving 5 bases unmatched. The CDR3 spans 13 residues. Looked up from germline, CDR1 is SGHAT and CDR2 is FQNNGV. The CDR3 region has the DNA TGTGCCAGCAGCTCATTAGCGGGAGGGGGGCAGTACTTC. This encodes CASSSLAGGGQYF.

CDR3 nucleotides: TGTGCCAGTAGTCTGACAGGAGCCGGGTACGAGCAGTACTTC. Translating it yields CASSLTGAGYEQYF. The chain is built from TRBV19 and TRBJ2-7; possibly TRBD1 for D (6 bases). This CDR3 comprises 14 residues. V lost 5 bases and J 4 bases, leaving 15 bases between the germline ends. Germline V gene data show CDR1 as LNHDA and CDR2 as SQIVND (reference sequence). The full variable domain, rest sourced from reference TRBV19 and TRBJ2-7, is DGGITQSPKYLFRKEGQNVTLSCEQNLNHDAMYWYRQDPGQGLRLIYYSQIVNDFQKGDIAEGYSVSREKKESFPLTVTSAQKNPTAFYLCASSLTGAGYEQYFGPGTRLTVT.

The chain combines TRBV19 with TRBJ2-5; 7 bases match TRBD1. The CDR3 is made up of 14 amino acids. Germline values: CDR1 LNHDA, CDR2 SQIVND (reference sequence). The V and J ends lost 5 bases and 12 bases, in that order; junction bases with no gene match: 15. CDR3 sequence reads: CASSSGQSTPREYF. CDR3 coding DNA: TGTGCCAGTAGTTCGGGACAGTCGACCCCAAGGGAGTACTTC.

The chain combines TRBV5-4 with TRBJ2-5; unclear D gene. With the DNA end fitting TRBJ2-7 better, the J assignment may be wrong. Germline-derived CDR1 and CDR2 are SGHNT and YYREEE (reference sequence). The CDR3 totals 13 residues. The CDR3 nucleotides read TGTGCCAGCAGCTTAAAGGACTCCTACGAGCAGTACTTC. Residues: CASSLKDSYEQYF.

This clone occurred a few times. The genes are TRBV29-1 and TRBJ1-1; D is possibly TRBD1 (5 bases). Germline V lookup: CDR1 SQVTM, CDR2 ANQGSEA. The CDR3 has 13 amino acids. Trimming took 5 bases from V and 6 from J, leaving 16 bases between them. CDR3 sequence reads: CSVLGGEVAEAFF. In DNA form, the CDR3 reads TGCAGCGTTCTCGGGGGGGAAGTGGCTGAAGCTTTCTTT.

The CDR3: CASSIGTGGNQPQHF. CDR3 DNA sequence: TGTGCCAGTAGTATAGGGACAGGGGGCAATCAGCCCCAGCATTTT. The V gene is TRBV19, the J gene TRBJ1-5, with 9 bases identical to TRBD1. Germline V gene sequence: CDR1 LNHDA, CDR2 SQIVND (reference sequence). V was clipped by 1 base and J by 2 bases; unmatched bases: 0. The CDR3 runs 15 residues.

The chain is built from TRBV11-3 and TRBJ2-3; unclear D gene. V was shortened by 6 bases and J by 0 bases, with 7 bases between the two germline ends. Germline V gene sequence: CDR1 SGHNT, CDR2 YENEEA. The CDR3 is 13 residues long. The CDR3 loop reads CASRYTSTDTQYF. CDR3 in DNA: TGTGCCAGCAGATATACTAGCACAGATACGCAGTATTTT.